A single sample gave rise to the 21 T cell receptor beta chains below, sequenced in a study of blood T cell repertoires in COVID-19 (dated by TCRdb to 2018 to 2020). The method behind the library was the immunoSEQ multiplex PCR assay. This immuneACCESS table, as held by TCRdb, lists in-frame sequences with V and J called but not all clones. Of the missing ones, under half trace to an unresolved V gene in checked studies; the others have no known cause. The sample has approximately 100,000 clones on record, approximately 80% of them singletons. Together, the top ten hold under 15% of the sample. The sequencing input was peripheral blood. The receptors here all came from a human donor in a cohort sampled during active or convalescent COVID-19.

The rearrangement uses TRBV12-5 and TRBJ2-5; maybe TRBD2 (5 bases). With 6 bases removed from V and 0 bases from J, the gap between germline ends came to 14 bases. The germline V gene has CDR1 LGHNT and CDR2 FRNRAP. This CDR3 is 15 amino acids long. CDR3 bases: TGTGCTAGTGGCCCCCGGGGTTCCGACCAAGAGACCCAGTACTTC. This gives the protein CASGPRGSDQETQYF.

V usage is TRBV10-3 and J usage is TRBJ1-2; D unresolved. With 6 bases removed from V and 3 bases from J, the gap between germline ends came to 17 bases. Germline CDR1 ENHRY, CDR2 SYGVKD. The CDR3 sequence is 15 residues long. As DNA, the CDR3 is TGTGCCATCAGAATCTGGGAGGGCGCCGACTATGGCTACACCTTC. Its protein is CAIRIWEGADYGYTF.

This clone showed up just a few times. The rearrangement joins TRBV6-5 to TRBJ1-5; maybe TRBD1 (6 bases). CDR3 length: 15 residues. V was shortened by 5 bases and J by 4 bases, with 15 bases between the two germline ends. CDR1 is MNHEY, CDR2 SVGAGI, per germline. The CDR3 loop is CASSIPGTTNQPQHF. The CDR3 DNA sequence: TGTGCCAGCAGTATCCCCGGGACAACAAATCAGCCCCAGCATTTT.

The genes are TRBV29-1 and TRBJ1-2; no clear D. Germline loops: CDR1 SQVTM, CDR2 ANQGSEA. The CDR3 loop spans 10 amino acids. V lost 5 bases, J lost 8 bases, and 9 bases lay in between. Here the CDR3 DNA reads TGCAGCGTTCTCTCACAGGGCTACACCTTC. Translated: CSVLSQGYTF.

The chain is built from TRBV5-4 and TRBJ2-7; D gene ambiguous. This CDR3 is built from 13 residues. Looked up from germline, CDR1 is SGHNT and CDR2 is YYREEE (reference sequence). V was cut by 4 bases and J by 0 bases, with 8 bases left in between. The CDR3 DNA is TGTGCCAGCAGCCCAAGGAGCTCCTACGAGCAGTACTTC. It is translated as CASSPRSSYEQYF.

The chain recombines TRBV6-6 with TRBJ2-7; TRBD1 aligns across 9 bases. The V gene end was trimmed by 5 bases and the J gene end by 5 bases; junction bases not matched to a gene: 4. CDR1 and CDR2 from the germline V gene are MNHNY and SVGAGI (reference sequence). This CDR3 is 13 amino acids long. The CDR3, as DNA: TGTGCCAGCAGTCGGGACAGGGTGAACGAGCAGTACTTC. This encodes CASSRDRVNEQYF.

The chain recombines TRBV25-1 with TRBJ2-1, with 7 bases identical to TRBD1. The CDR3 is 16 amino acids. Germline assignment: CDR1 MGHDK and CDR2 SYGVNS. V gave up 3 bases and J gave up 0 bases; unmatched junction bases: 5. CDR3 sequence: CASSDRGQSSYNEQFF. The CDR3 DNA is TGTGCCAGCAGTGATAGGGGACAGAGCTCCTACAATGAGCAGTTCTTC.

V gene TRBV7-3 combines with J gene TRBJ2-2, with 8 bases lining up with TRBD1. Germline V CDR1 and CDR2: SGHTA, FQGTGA. V lost 4 bases to trimming and J lost 7 bases; unmatched junction nucleotides: 5. The CDR3 length is 14 residues. The CDR3 DNA reads as TGTGCCAGCAGCTCTTCAGGGGGCGGCGGGGAGCTGTTTTTT. Translating gives CASSSSGGGGELFF.

V gene TRBV7-3 combines with J gene TRBJ2-2; TRBD1 matches 7 bases. The CDR3 has 15 residues. The V segment lost 5 bases and the J segment 3 bases; nucleotides outside the gene matches: 6. Per germline, CDR1 SGHTA and CDR2 FQGTGA. CDR3 region: CASSPQGFDTGELFF. CDR3 nucleotides: TGTGCCAGCAGCCCACAGGGGTTCGACACCGGGGAGCTGTTTTTT.

With respect to this clone: A read error may produce the germline difference seen at one junction end. The rearrangement links TRBV20-1 to TRBJ2-3, with D hard to call. Germline V gives CDR1 DFQATT, CDR2 SNEGSKA (reference sequence). CDR3 length: 10 amino acids. The CDR3 spells CSAPIDRQYF. As DNA, the CDR3 is TGCAGTGCACCCATAGATAGGCAGTATTTT.

The chain combines TRBV3-1 (or the pseudogene TRBV3-2) with TRBJ2-7; D is undetermined. CDR1 and CDR2 (germline): LGHDT, YNNKEL (reference sequence). The germline V and J ends were trimmed by 4 bases and 9 bases, with 16 bases remaining between them. This CDR3 contains 13 residues. For the CDR3, the DNA is TGTGCCAGCAGCCCTCTAACACCGGGTTTGCAGTACTTC. Protein sequence: CASSPLTPGLQYF.

The count of this clone is one. The chain is built from TRBV2 and TRBJ1-2; 9 bases align to TRBD1. CDR3 size: 15 residues. CDR1 is SNHLY and CDR2 is FYNNEI in the germline V gene. J was trimmed by 8 bases and V by 7 bases; bases with no gene match: 14. Here the CDR3 reads CASNEKDRGGGGYTF. As DNA, the CDR3 is TGTGCCAGCAACGAAAAGGACAGGGGCGGGGGGGGCTACACCTTC.

V gene TRBV19 combines with J gene TRBJ2-2; D may be TRBD1 (6 bases). This CDR3 region has 13 residues. Germline V gene data show CDR1 as LNHDA and CDR2 as SQIVND (reference sequence). Between the trimmed V and J ends, which lost 8 bases and 4 bases, there was a span of 11 bases. This CDR3 is CASAGVVTGELFF. The CDR3 DNA is TGTGCCAGTGCAGGGGTGGTCACCGGGGAGCTGTTTTTT.

Here the CDR3 DNA reads TGCGCCAGCCATGGGACTAGCGGGTCCTACGCTTACAATGAGCAGTTCTTC. Translating it yields CASHGTSGSYAYNEQFF. The chain links TRBV5-1 to TRBJ2-1, with 12 bases lining up with TRBD2. There are 17 residues in the CDR3. Germline CDR1 SGHRS, CDR2 YFSETQ. V lost 7 bases and J lost 4; bases outside the gene matches: 12.

V gene TRBV12-5 combines with J gene TRBJ2-2, with D hard to call. With 1 base removed from V and 6 bases from J, the gap between germline ends came to 6 bases. CDR1 and CDR2 (germline): LGHNT, FRNRAP. This CDR3 region has 13 residues. The CDR3 DNA reads as TGTGCTAGTGGTTTGGATCAATCCGGGGAGCTGTTTTTT. It codes for CASGLDQSGELFF. The full variable domain, completed using reference TRBV12-5 and TRBJ2-2, is DARVTQTPRHKVTEMGQEVTMRCQPILGHNTVFWYRQTMMQGLELLAYFRNRAPLDDSGMPKDRFSAEMPDATLATLKIQPSEPRDSAVYFCASGLDQSGELFFGEGSRLTVL.

The V gene is TRBV9, the J gene TRBJ2-7; 11 nucleotides match TRBD2. Unmatched junction bases numbered 4, after V lost 0 bases and J lost 2 bases. CDR3 length equals 16 residues. Looked up from germline, CDR1 is SGDLS and CDR2 is YYNGEE. CDR3 sequence: CASSVEVSGGAYEQYF. DNA of the CDR3: TGTGCCAGCAGCGTAGAAGTTAGCGGGGGGGCCTACGAGCAGTACTTC.

The rearrangement links TRBV11-1 to TRBJ2-1, with 8 bases identical to TRBD2. Per germline, CDR1 SGHAT and CDR2 FQDESV (reference sequence). This CDR3 spans 15 amino acids. The trim removed 3 bases at V and 6 bases at J, leaving 7 bases unmatched. Here the CDR3 DNA reads TGTGCCAGCAGCTTCCGGGGGGGCTTCGGCAATGAGCAGTTCTTC. Its protein product is CASSFRGGFGNEQFF.

The gene calls are TRBV15 and TRBJ2-5; no definite D call. There are 16 residues in the CDR3. Trimming stripped 0 bases from V and 2 bases from J, with 13 bases between. Germline V gene data show CDR1 as LNHNV and CDR2 as YYDKDF (reference sequence). CDR3 DNA: TGTGCCACCAGCAGAGATATCGCAGCGATACAAGAGACCCAGTACTTC. Translation gives CATSRDIAAIQETQYF.

The chain has TRBV5-5 and TRBJ1-4; the D gene is possibly TRBD1 (6 bases). Between the trimmed V and J ends, which lost 2 bases and 6 bases, there was a span of 11 bases. Germline-derived CDR1 and CDR2 are SGHKS and YYEKEE (reference sequence). CDR3 length equals 14 residues. The CDR3 region has the DNA TGTGCCAGCAGCTTAAACCCAGGGGATGAAAAACTGTTTTTT. Translating it yields CASSLNPGDEKLFF. Full variable domain (missing parts from reference TRBV5-5 and TRBJ1-4): DAGVTQSPTHLIKTRGQQVTLRCSPISGHKSVSWYQQVLGQGPQFIFQYYEKEERGRGNFPDRFSARQFPNYSSELNVNALLLGDSALYLCASSLNPGDEKLFFGSGTQLSVL.

This chain connects TRBV18 to TRBJ1-1, with D perhaps TRBD1 (6 bases). The CDR3 loop spans 13 amino acids. Germline lookup yields CDR1 KGHSH and CDR2 LQKENI. V lost 5 bases and J lost 6, with 13 bases in between. This chain's CDR3 is CASSGGQFSEAFF. CDR3 bases: TGTGCCAGCTCAGGCGGACAGTTCTCTGAAGCTTTCTTT.

The count of this clone is one. This chain uses TRBV24-1 with TRBJ2-7, with 7 bases lining up with TRBD1. Germline CDR1 is KGHDR and CDR2 is SFDVKD. Losses at the gene ends were 5 bases for V and 0 bases for J; bases not matched to a gene: 6. The CDR3 is 15 amino acids. The CDR3 bases are TGTGCCACCAGTGCCCCGGGACAGTACTCCTACGAGCAGTACTTC. This gives the protein CATSAPGQYSYEQYF.